This T cell receptor (beta chain) was documented in a study of T-cell reconstitution after alpha-beta-depleted transplantation in children. Study results and caveats: Recipient T cells and thymic progenitors that survived gave rise to the high TCRbeta diversity observed at day 60 in some patients. Most T-cell counts and diversity one year after the transplant came from T cells that were newly produced. About two months after transplant, alpha-beta T cells reportedly came from several hundred expanded graft clones.

This clonotype was counted between two and nine times. Its target is unknown. A library of TCRbeta sequences, prepared with unique molecular identifiers, was generated. TCRdb ran MiXCR on the PCR reads and lists one entry per CDR3 protein. The table records about 510,000 distinct CDR3 sequences, about an eighth of them present only once. The sequenced sample was PBMCs, mostly from graft donor cells, obtained 180 days after TCRalphabeta/CD19-depleted stem cell transplant. The clonotype was recovered from a female patient aged 2 to 10 who had a stem cell transplant for aplastic anemia, so the T cells may come from the graft donor.

CDR3 nucleotides: TGTGCCAGCAGCTTATCCCTGACAGGGTCTGGCAATCAGCCCCAGCATTTT. As protein: CASSLSLTGSGNQPQHF. This chain uses TRBV7-2 with TRBJ1-5, with TRBD1 identical over 7 bases. CDR1 SGHTA and CDR2 FQGNSA come from the germline V gene. The length of the CDR3 is 17 residues. The trim removed 2 bases at V and 2 bases at J, leaving 9 bases unmatched.